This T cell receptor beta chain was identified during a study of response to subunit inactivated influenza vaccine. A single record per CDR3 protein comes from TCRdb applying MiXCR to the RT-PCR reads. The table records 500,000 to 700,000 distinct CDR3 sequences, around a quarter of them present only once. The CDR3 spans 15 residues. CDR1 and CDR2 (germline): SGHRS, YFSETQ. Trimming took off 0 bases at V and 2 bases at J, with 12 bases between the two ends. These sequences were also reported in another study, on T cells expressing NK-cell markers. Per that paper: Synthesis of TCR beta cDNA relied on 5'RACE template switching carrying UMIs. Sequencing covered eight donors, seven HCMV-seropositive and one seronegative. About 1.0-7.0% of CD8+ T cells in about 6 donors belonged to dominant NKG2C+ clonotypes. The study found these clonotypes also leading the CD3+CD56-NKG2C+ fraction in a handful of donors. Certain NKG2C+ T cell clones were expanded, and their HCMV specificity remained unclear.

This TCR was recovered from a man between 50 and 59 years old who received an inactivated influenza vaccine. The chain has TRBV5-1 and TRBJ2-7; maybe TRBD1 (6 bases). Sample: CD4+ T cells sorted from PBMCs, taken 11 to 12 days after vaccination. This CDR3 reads CASSLAQGYTYEQYF. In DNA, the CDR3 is TGCGCCAGCAGCTTGGCACAGGGATACACCTACGAGCAGTACTTC.